A selection of T cell receptor beta chains follows, all from one sample in a study of blood T cell repertoires in COVID-19. This table comes from immunoSEQ multiplex PCR, and its TCRdb copy is limited to in-frame clones, with some not included. The sample consists of just over 250,000 clones, 88% of them appearing once. The material sequenced was peripheral blood. The source of these receptors is a man aged 55-75 years who had recovered from COVID-19. The CDR3 runs from the conserved cysteine through the conserved F or W. D genes are given only for firm matches. Size is stated for part of the rows, as once, few or many counts, or as a class when the clone is expanded.

V gene	D gene	J gene	clone size	CDR3 protein	CDR3 DNA
TRBV18	.	TRBJ1-3	.	CASRTVISGNTIYF	TGTGCCAGCCGTACAGTGATCTCTGGAAACACCATATATTTT
TRBV24-1	TRBD2	TRBJ2-1	.	CATSSGGADNEQFF	TGTGCCACTTCTAGCGGGGGGGCCGACAATGAGCAGTTCTTC
TRBV4-1	.	TRBJ2-7	.	CASSQDILITSISYEQYF	TGCGCCAGCAGCCAAGATATCCTAATCACCTCCATCTCCTACGAGCAGTACTTC
TRBV7-2	.	TRBJ1-5	.	CASSLGKDTPTQHF	TGTGCCAGCAGCTTAGGAAAGGACACTCCTACCCAGCATTTT
TRBV27	TRBD1	TRBJ1-2	.	CASSLSMDRADGYTF	TGTGCCAGCAGTTTATCCATGGACAGGGCGGATGGCTACACCTTC
TRBV7-8	.	TRBJ1-2	.	CASSTKSPPSSGYGYTF	TGTGCCAGCAGCACTAAGAGTCCCCCAAGTAGCGGCTATGGCTACACCTTC
TRBV2	TRBD1	TRBJ1-5	few	CASSGTGNQPQHF	TGTGCCAGCAGTGGGACAGGGAATCAGCCCCAGCATTTT
TRBV5-4	.	TRBJ1-6	.	CASSLGREHNSPLHF	TGTGCCAGCAGCTTAGGCAGGGAACATAATTCACCCCTCCACTTT
TRBV5-1	TRBD1	TRBJ2-7	.	CASSPGQGSYEQYF	TGCGCCAGCAGCCCAGGACAGGGCTCCTACGAGCAGTACTTC
TRBV5-8	TRBD1	TRBJ1-1	once	CASSSNRGTMNTEAFF	TGTGCCAGCAGCTCGAACAGGGGTACTATGAACACTGAAGCTTTCTTT
TRBV30	TRBD1	TRBJ1-2	.	CAWSRTGARGNGYTF	TGTGCCTGGAGCCGAACAGGGGCGAGGGGAAATGGCTACACCTTC
TRBV5-1	TRBD2	TRBJ2-7	.	CASSRTGRTSSYEQYF	TGCGCCAGCAGCCGAACCGGAAGGACTAGCTCCTACGAGCAGTACTTC
TRBV9	.	TRBJ2-7	.	CASSVGGGTGSYEQYF	TGTGCCAGCAGCGTAGGTGGGGGCACCGGATCCTACGAGCAGTACTTC
TRBV10-2	.	TRBJ2-5	once	CASSVAGPQETQYF	TGCGCCAGCAGTGTGGCAGGGCCCCAAGAGACCCAGTACTTC
TRBV30	.	TRBJ1-5	.	CAWRTPADSHQHF	TGTGCCTGGAGGACACCGGCGGACAGCCACCAGCATTTT
TRBV5-1	.	TRBJ1-3	.	CASSLSPLSGSGNTIYF	TGCGCCAGCAGCTTGTCGCCTTTATCAGGGTCTGGAAACACCATATATTTT
TRBV11-2	TRBD1	TRBJ2-3	.	CASSQQTGGTDTQYF	TGTGCCAGCAGCCAACAGACAGGGGGCACAGATACGCAGTATTTT
TRBV9	TRBD1	TRBJ2-7	.	CASSVDSTGGSYEQYF	TGTGCCAGCAGCGTAGATTCAACAGGGGGCAGCTACGAGCAGTACTTC
TRBV5-1	.	TRBJ2-7	.	CASSLARASYEQYF	TGCGCCAGCAGCTTGGCCAGGGCTTCCTACGAGCAGTACTTC
TRBV3-1/TRBV3-2	.	TRBJ2-7	.	CASSQVNRYGDEQYF	TGTGCCAGCAGCCAAGTCAACAGGTACGGAGACGAGCAGTACTTC
TRBV5-1	.	TRBJ2-3	.	CASCPNGGMSTDTQYF	TGCGCCAGCTGCCCTAACGGAGGGATGAGCACAGATACGCAGTATTTT
TRBV2	TRBD1	TRBJ1-6	.	CASSFRDRSNSPLHF	TGTGCCAGCAGTTTCCGGGACAGATCTAATTCACCCCTCCACTTT
TRBV7-3	TRBD1	TRBJ2-1	.	CASRDQGASYNEQFF	TGTGCCAGCAGGGATCAGGGGGCGTCCTACAATGAGCAGTTCTTC
TRBV10-1	.	TRBJ2-7	.	CASSDPTGTLGEQYF	TGCGCCAGCAGTGACCCGACCGGGACACTCGGCGAGCAGTACTTC
TRBV11-1	TRBD1	TRBJ2-2	.	CASSPGQVEIGELFF	TGTGCCAGCAGCCCCGGACAGGTAGAAATCGGGGAGCTGTTTTTT
TRBV6-5	.	TRBJ2-7	.	CASSYSGAYEQYF	TGTGCCAGCAGTTACTCAGGGGCCTACGAGCAGTACTTC
TRBV27	.	TRBJ2-1	.	CASSLRARGNEQFF	TGTGCCAGCAGTTTACGCGCACGAGGGAATGAGCAGTTCTTC
TRBV13	TRBD2	TRBJ2-7	.	CASSSASGGAYEQYF	TGTGCCAGCAGCTCCGCTAGCGGGGGGGCTTACGAGCAGTACTTC
TRBV7-9	.	TRBJ1-3	.	CASSPPRVSGNTIYF	TGTGCCAGCAGCCCCCCCCGGGTCTCTGGAAACACCATATATTTT
TRBV7-6	TRBD1	TRBJ1-6	.	CASRDRAHNSPLHF	TGTGCCAGCCGCGACAGGGCGCATAATTCACCCCTCCACTTT
TRBV5-1	TRBD2	TRBJ2-5	once	CASSLFIAGVGETQYF	TGCGCCAGCAGCTTGTTTATAGCGGGGGTCGGAGAGACCCAGTACTTC
TRBV18	.	TRBJ1-4	.	CASFLYGATNEKLFF	TGTGCCAGCTTCCTATACGGTGCAACTAATGAAAAACTGTTTTTT
TRBV13	TRBD2	TRBJ2-3	.	CASSPRLAGDYSTDTQYF	TGTGCCAGCAGCCCCAGACTAGCGGGAGATTATAGCACAGATACGCAGTATTTT
TRBV18	.	TRBJ1-4	.	CASSRFNGNGASNEKLFF	TGTGCCAGCTCACGATTTAACGGGAACGGCGCTTCTAATGAAAAACTGTTTTTT
TRBV19	TRBD1	TRBJ1-2	.	CASSETGNLQVGYTF	TGTGCCAGTAGCGAGACAGGGAACTTGCAAGTTGGCTACACCTTC
TRBV7-2	TRBD2	TRBJ2-7	.	CASSLVPGLAGGDYEQYF	TGTGCCAGCAGCTTAGTGCCGGGACTAGCGGGGGGTGACTACGAGCAGTACTTC
TRBV2	TRBD2	TRBJ2-3	.	CASSGRGSRDTQYF	TGTGCCAGCAGTGGGCGGGGGAGCCGAGATACGCAGTATTTT
TRBV19	.	TRBJ1-1	few	CASSTHTQVEAFF	TGTGCCAGTAGTACCCATACACAGGTGGAAGCTTTCTTT
TRBV2	TRBD1	TRBJ2-1	once	CASSQGQGAGDEQFF	TGTGCCAGCAGCCAGGGACAGGGGGCTGGGGATGAGCAGTTCTTC
TRBV11-3	TRBD2	TRBJ2-5	.	CASSPSVRGGEETQYF	TGTGCCAGCAGCCCCTCTGTGCGGGGGGGGGAAGAGACCCAGTACTTC